This T cell receptor beta chain comes out of a study of graft-versus-host responses after intestinal transplantation. Clones were read by immunoSEQ multiplex PCR, and TCRdb kept only the in-frame ones, dropping some. This repertoire shows fewer than 85,000 clones, roughly 90% found once; its top ten account for 2% to 3%. With regard to this clone: Its antigen is currently unknown.

V lost 7 bases and J 1 base, leaving 22 bases between the germline ends. CDR1 MDHEN and CDR2 SYDVKM come from the germline V gene. The CDR3 consists of 17 residues. This clonotype was obtained from a human donor who received an intestinal transplant. This chain joins TRBV28 and TRBJ2-5, with a possible D match to TRBD2 (6 bases). Sequences were derived from unstimulated CD8+ T cells sorted from spleen or lymph node cells, sampled before intestinal transplant. The CDR3 spells CASTPTPRREPQETQYF. CDR3 DNA: TGTGCCAGCACCCCTACCCCCCGTCGGGAGCCCCAAGAGACCCAGTACTTC. Together with reference TRBV28 and TRBJ2-5, the CDR3 gives the full variable domain: DVKVTQSSRYLVKRTGEKVFLECVQDMDHENMFWYRQDPGLGLRLIYFSYDVKMKEKGDIPEGYSVSREKKERFSLILESASTNQTSMYLCASTPTPRREPQETQYFGPGTRLLVL.